This T cell receptor beta chain appears in the sequencing data of a study of blood T cell repertoires in COVID-19. Whole-study context: COVID-19 samples from acute and convalescent phases originated in the United States, Italy and Spain.

In the authors' methods: Nucleated cell counts were estimated from reference gene primer amplification. TCRdb's copy holds only in-frame clones and misses some; the assay was immunoSEQ multiplex PCR. Clone size and V and J calls were adopted from that table, with D and trimming inferred from the DNA. The table includes under 300,000 clones, about 80% detected once. V was trimmed by 5 bases and J by 7 bases, leaving 15 bases between them. This CDR3 is built from 14 residues. Germline loops: CDR1 LNHDA, CDR2 SQIVND (reference sequence). The receptor's source is a woman of 80 years or more with acute or convalescent COVID-19. The sequencing sample was made of peripheral blood. The J gene is TRBJ1-5, the V gene TRBV19; maybe TRBD1 (6 bases). The CDR3 nucleotides are TGTGCCAGTAGTGGGGGCGGGCGGGGGCAGCCCCAGCATTTT. Encoded protein: CASSGGGRGQPQHF.